This T cell receptor (beta chain) came from a study of human T cells and chemical hapten exposure. Overall study: All through the approximately 24-week study, the scalp of each patient received diphenylcyclopropenone doses weekly.

Time point described: patch test 1, 2 weeks after DPC sensitization. The treatment: therapeutic diphenylcyclopropenone sensitization with weekly scalp DPC. This clonotype was seen a few times. Via MiXCR, TCRdb re-called the RACE reads, giving one row per CDR3 protein. This sample has tens of thousands of distinct CDR3 sequences, with about 9.3% found just once. The clonotype was recovered from a woman in her 40s with alopecia areata. Some clones in this sample may be carry-over from other donors' samples. Specimen: whole blood, collected in connection with sensitization to the hapten diphenylcyclopropenone (DPC).

CDR3 in amino acids: CASSLGQGAESNQPQHF. CDR3 in DNA: TGTGCCAGCAGTTTAGGACAGGGGGCAGAAAGCAATCAGCCCCAGCATTTT. The rearrangement uses TRBV12-3 or TRBV12-4 and TRBJ1-5, with 10 bases that match TRBD1. After removal of 1 base from V and 1 base from J, the junction contained 4 bases not matched to a gene. This CDR3 contains 17 residues.